This TCR beta chain was recorded in a study of multiple sclerosis patients with progressive multifocal leukoencephalopathy. General study results and limits: In most PML patients, TRB repertoires appeared less diverse by entropy.

This was a survey-level run. Here immunoSEQ multiplex PCR was the method, and the copy in TCRdb shows in-frame clones only, minus some. The sample includes approximately 29,000 clones, more than 80% of them seen just once. As for time point: time of PML onset. About this clone itself: The antigen remains unidentified.

CDR1 and CDR2 (germline): SGDLS, YYNGEE. V shed 3 bases, J shed 6 bases, and the junction held 6 bases outside the gene matches. This CDR3 spans 15 amino acids. This specimen was PBMCs, taken from a patient treated with natalizumab. This receptor was obtained from a woman in her thirties with progressive multifocal leukoencephalopathy. The chain links TRBV9 to TRBJ1-6; 7 bases align to TRBD1. CDR3 amino acids: CASSGRDSGNSPLHF. The CDR3 DNA reads as TGTGCCAGCAGCGGACGGGACAGCGGTAATTCACCCCTCCACTTT.